This T cell receptor (beta chain) was identified during a study of identical twins. Notes on the study in general: Researchers caution that invariant MAIT and iNKT cells could partly confound zero-insertion analyses.

As regards this clonotype: The antigen is not known.

Via MiXCR, TCRdb re-called the 5' RACE reads, giving one row per CDR3 protein. The profile shows just over 500,000 distinct CDR3 sequences, 22% of them singletons. This CDR3 is 14 amino acids long. Trimming cost V 6 bases and J 1 base, with 12 bases left between them. These data were likewise used in another study, on T cells expressing NK-cell markers. That source adds: An anti-gamma-delta TCR antibody restricted sorting to alpha-beta TCR T cells in several experiments. In about 6 donors, dominant CD3+CD56+NKG2C+ clones formed 1.0-7.0% of CD8+ cells.

Sequenced material: CD4+ T cells sorted from blood. The chain uses TRBV12-3 or TRBV12-4 and TRBJ2-5, with no clear D. This sequence was found in a woman under 30 in good health. The CDR3 DNA is TGTGCCAGCAGCCCAGGACGGACCCAAGAGACCCAGTACTTC. This gives the protein CASSPGRTQETQYF.